This T cell receptor beta chain was sequenced in a study of shared clonotypes between healthy human individuals. TCRdb keeps only in-frame clones here, not all; method: immunoSEQ multiplex PCR. The sample shows about 580,000 clones, about 98% of them seen only once. This clone was detected once. Germline lookup yields CDR1 SGHRS and CDR2 YFSETQ. The CDR3 is 14 residues long. V was shortened by 0 bases and J by 2 bases, with 7 bases between the two germline ends. CD45RO-negative, CCR7-positively selected cells formed the naive CD8 fraction, excluding terminally differentiated effector memory CD45RA+ cells.

The sequenced material came from naive CD8+ T cells sorted from blood. The chain combines TRBV5-1 with TRBJ2-3; D unclear. The receptor was isolated from a man aged 25 to 40 in good health. CDR3 DNA: TGCGCCAGCAGCTTGGGACGGCACACAGATACGCAGTATTTT. Its translation: CASSLGRHTDTQYF.